These 24 T cell receptor beta chains were sequenced from one sample in a study of CD8+CD57+ T cells in acquired aplastic anemia. The patients chosen for sequencing had shown expansion of CD8+CD57+ cells (detected by flow cytometry). Genomic DNA served as template for TCR beta VDJ and CDR3 profiling. TCRdb reprocessed the reads via MiXCR and lists one record per CDR3 protein. This repertoire shows around 430,000 distinct CDR3 sequences, roughly 34% found once; its top ten account for under 0.95%. The source material was sorted CD4+, CD8+, or CD8+CD57+ T cells (not recorded which) from PBMCs. The receptor source for this set is a human donor with aplastic anemia.

V usage is TRBV6-5 and J usage is TRBJ2-5, with 7 bases fitting TRBD1. The CDR3 consists of 14 residues. Germline V gene lookup returns CDR1 MNHEY and CDR2 SVGAGI. V lost 2 bases, J lost 4 bases, and 4 bases stayed unmatched. CDR3 region: CASSYPTGAETQYF. DNA of the CDR3: TGTGCCAGCAGTTACCCTACAGGGGCAGAGACCCAGTACTTC.

The chain carries TRBV6-1 and TRBJ2-2; D is unclear. This CDR3 is 15 amino acids long. CDR1 and CDR2 from the germline V gene are MNHNS and SASEGT. Trimming pared 3 bases from V and 5 bases from J, leaving 13 bases between. The CDR3 DNA reads TGTGCCAGCAGTGAGACACACATTTGGACCGGGGAGCTGTTTTTT. Translation gives CASSETHIWTGELFF.

This clonotype was observed a handful of times. This chain links TRBV3-1 with TRBJ2-3; 9 nucleotides align to TRBD1. The CDR3 sequence is 15 residues long. Germline values: CDR1 LGHDT, CDR2 YNNKEL (reference sequence). J was trimmed by 3 bases and V by 1 base; bases with no gene match: 2. In DNA, the CDR3 is TGTGCCAGCAGCCAAGGACAGGGGGAGACAGATACGCAGTATTTT. This sequence encodes CASSQGQGETDTQYF.

The chain is built from TRBV20-1 and TRBJ1-2; D might be TRBD1 (5 bases). V lost 3 bases to trimming and J lost 5 bases, with 13 bases between them. The CDR3 totals 13 residues. Germline V gene data show CDR1 as DFQATT and CDR2 as SNEGSKA (reference sequence). The CDR3 nucleotides are TGCAGTGCTAGCGCAGACAGCGCATATGGCTACACCTTC. Residues: CSASADSAYGYTF.

The chain uses TRBV7-8 and TRBJ1-2; D is unclear. The CDR3 spans 15 residues. The ends were cut back, 0 bases at V and 4 bases at J, with 12 bases in the middle. The V gene's germline CDR1 is SGHVS and CDR2 FQNEAQ. The CDR3 nucleotides are TGTGCCAGCAGCTTAGCTGGCCTACTCCCCTATGGCTACACCTTC. This codes for CASSLAGLLPYGYTF.

This clonotype appeared many times. This chain links TRBV20-1 with TRBJ1-2; D is ambiguous. The CDR3 totals 13 residues. From germline, CDR1 is DFQATT and CDR2 SNEGSKA (reference sequence). V was shortened by 8 bases and J by 3 bases, with 16 bases between the two germline ends. In nucleotides, the CDR3 is TGCAGTTTCTCGGAGGGCGCAGACTATGGCTACACCTTC. Its translation: CSFSEGADYGYTF.

There are many counts of this clonotype. The chain employs TRBV19 and TRBJ2-3; 8 bases match TRBD2. The CDR3 is 13 residues long. The trim removed 6 bases at V and 4 bases at J, leaving 3 bases unmatched. The V gene's germline CDR1 is LNHDA and CDR2 SQIVND (reference sequence). The CDR3 coding sequence is TGTGCCAGTAGGTTAGCGGGATCAGATACGCAGTATTTT. Amino acid sequence: CASRLAGSDTQYF. The whole variable domain, filled in from reference TRBV19 and TRBJ2-3, reads DGGITQSPKYLFRKEGQNVTLSCEQNLNHDAMYWYRQDPGQGLRLIYYSQIVNDFQKGDIAEGYSVSREKKESFPLTVTSAQKNPTAFYLCASRLAGSDTQYFGPGTRLTVL.

This clonotype has just one count. V is TRBV28 and J is TRBJ1-1; D remains ambiguous. The CDR3 runs to 12 residues. Per the germline V gene, CDR1 is MDHEN and CDR2 is SYDVKM. The V gene lost 7 bases and the J gene lost 6 bases, with 12 bases spanning the gap. The CDR3 DNA reads as TGTGCCAGCATGGTAGGGCCCTCTGAAGCTTTCTTT. It specifies CASMVGPSEAFF.

The chain links TRBV13 to TRBJ1-2; D not certain. Trimming removed 3 bases from V and 3 bases from J, with 17 bases in between. The germline CDR1 and CDR2 sequences are PRHDT and FYEKMQ (reference sequence). This CDR3 has 16 residues. CDR3 residues: CASSFGPYPSDYGYTF. The CDR3 DNA reads TGTGCCAGCAGCTTTGGTCCCTACCCCAGTGACTATGGCTACACCTTC.

The CDR3, as DNA: TGCGCCAGCAGCGGGAGGTCCCAACCGGGGGATGAGCAGTTCTTC. Translated, it gives CASSGRSQPGDEQFF. V gene TRBV10-1 combines with J gene TRBJ2-1; 7 bases are shared with TRBD2. The CDR3 spans 15 residues. The V gene's germline CDR1 is WNHNN and CDR2 SYGVQD (reference sequence). The ends lost 6 bases at V and 8 bases at J; junction bases unmatched: 13.

The chain couples TRBV19 to TRBJ2-6, with D unclear. The CDR3 runs to 15 residues. Germline CDR1 and CDR2: LNHDA and SQIVND (reference sequence). V was cut by 5 bases and J by 9 bases, with 17 bases left in between. The CDR3 sequence is CASSVRGQAFNVLTF. The CDR3 nucleotides are TGTGCCAGTAGTGTACGAGGCCAGGCCTTCAACGTCCTGACTTTC.

Comment on this clonotype: With a much larger clone just one base away, this may be a read error. This sequence joins TRBV7-8 and TRBJ1-3, with D uncertain. Looked up from germline, CDR1 is SGHVS and CDR2 is FQNEAQ. The CDR3 contains 13 residues. The CDR3 bases are TGTGCCAGCAGCGATAGACTTGGAAACACCATGTATTTT. This encodes CASSDRLGNTMYF.

This clonotype was counted many times. The chain combines TRBV11-1 with TRBJ2-3; 11 bases are a match to TRBD2. The germline V gene has CDR1 SGHAT and CDR2 FQDESV (reference sequence). Trimming took 5 bases from V and 3 from J; bases not matched to a gene: 4. The CDR3 is 15 residues long. The CDR3 is CASSQLAGATDTQYF. Here the CDR3 DNA reads TGTGCCAGCAGCCAACTAGCGGGAGCGACAGATACGCAGTATTTT.

This clonotype was observed a handful of times. The junction differs from germline at one of its ends, possibly a read error. This rearrangement joins TRBV20-1 to TRBJ2-5, with 10 bases fitting TRBD2. CDR3 size: 15 residues. From germline, CDR1 is DFQATT and CDR2 SNEGSKA (reference sequence). CDR3 sequence reads: CSARASSGRRETQYF. CDR3 DNA: TGCAGTGCCAGAGCTAGTAGCGGGAGGAGAGAGACCCAGTACTTC.

This chain connects TRBV7-2 to TRBJ1-2, with D perhaps matching TRBD1 (5 bases). Germline V gives CDR1 SGHTA, CDR2 FQGNSA. CDR3 length equals 13 residues. V lost 11 bases, J lost 3 bases, and 16 bases lay in between. CDR3 region: CAWSQGTDYGYTF. The CDR3 DNA reads as TGTGCCTGGAGTCAGGGTACAGACTATGGCTACACCTTC.

The chain has TRBV6-1 and TRBJ2-7, with D tentatively TRBD1 (6 bases). V was cut by 6 bases and J by 3 bases, with 18 bases left in between. Germline V lookup: CDR1 MNHNS, CDR2 SASEGT. The CDR3 runs to 15 residues. CDR3: CASRDTQGFGYEQYF. The CDR3 DNA follows: TGTGCCAGCAGAGACACACAGGGATTCGGCTACGAGCAGTACTTC.

To note about this clonotype: A read error may produce the germline difference seen at one junction end. This chain uses TRBV20-1 with TRBJ2-7; D perhaps matches TRBD1 (6 bases). Germline values: CDR1 DFQATT, CDR2 SNEGSKA (reference sequence). The CDR3 covers 13 residues. CDR3: CSARGQASCEQYF. Here the CDR3 DNA reads TGCAGTGCTAGAGGACAGGCGTCCTGCGAGCAGTACTTC.

With regard to this clonotype: This may be a read error, as it is one base from a much larger clone. The chain combines TRBV19 with TRBJ1-2, with 9 bases lining up with TRBD1. The germline V gene encodes CDR1 LNHDA and CDR2 SQIVND (reference sequence). There are 17 residues in the CDR3. The CDR3 nucleotides read TGTGCCAGTAGTAGCCGGGACAGGGCTTTCACTAGCTATGGCTACGCCTTC. Translation: CASSSRDRAFTSYGYAF.

A single count supports this clonotype. V gene TRBV25-1 combines with J gene TRBJ1-3, with 7 positions matching TRBD1. The CDR3 is 16 amino acids. Germline V lookup: CDR1 MGHDK, CDR2 SYGVNS. V was clipped by 6 bases and J by 0 bases; unmatched bases: 8. CDR3 loop: CASSERTGLSGNTIYF. DNA for the CDR3: TGTGCCAGCAGCGAAAGGACAGGCCTCTCTGGAAACACCATATATTTT.

In its sample, this clonotype was seen a few times. Mismatch with germline at one junction end may stem from a read error. V usage is TRBV24-1 and J usage is TRBJ2-3, with 8 bases identical to TRBD2. The germline gives CDR1 KGHDR, CDR2 SFDVKD. The CDR3 is 15 amino acids. In DNA, the CDR3 is TGCGCCAGCAGTGAGGCGGGGGGCGGTACAGATACGCAGTATTTT. Translating gives CASSEAGGGTDTQYF.

This clonotype was counted at least ten times. The gene calls are TRBV10-3 and TRBJ1-2; D is ambiguous. Looked up from germline, CDR1 is ENHRY and CDR2 is SYGVKD. The CDR3 loop spans 13 amino acids. Trimming removed 2 bases from V and 4 bases from J, with 8 bases in between. CDR3: CAISEASPYGYTF. CDR3 DNA sequence: TGTGCCATCAGTGAGGCGTCTCCCTATGGCTACACCTTC.

This clonotype appeared a single time. Here the CDR3 omits its conserved ending phenylalanine or tryptophan, so a read error is the likely source. The J gene is TRBJ1-2, the V gene TRBV19; D is unresolved. The germline V gene has CDR1 LNHDA and CDR2 SQIVND (reference sequence). This CDR3 contains 16 residues. Trimming took 4 bases from V and 1 from J, leaving 16 bases between them. Here the CDR3 reads CASSTTGERLNYGYTL. The DNA for the CDR3 is TGTGCCAGTAGTACTACCGGGGAGCGCCTTAACTATGGCTACACCCTC.

This clonotype was recorded many times. The J gene is TRBJ1-3, the V gene TRBV2; weak D call: TRBD1 (6 bases). Trimming took 10 bases from V and 0 from J, leaving 13 bases between them. CDR1 is SNHLY and CDR2 is FYNNEI in the germline V gene. The CDR3 is 14 residues long. The CDR3 DNA reads as TGTGCCAACTCGGACAGAAACTCTGGAAACACCATATATTTT. It specifies CANSDRNSGNTIYF.

The V gene is TRBV28, the J gene TRBJ1-5; 9 bases fit TRBD1. The CDR3 runs to 16 residues. The ends lost 4 bases at V and 2 bases at J; junction bases unmatched: 6. The germline V gene has CDR1 MDHEN and CDR2 SYDVKM. DNA for the CDR3: TGTGCCAGCAGTTCACAGGGGGCGTCCGGCAATCAGCCCCAGCATTTT. Its protein is CASSSQGASGNQPQHF.